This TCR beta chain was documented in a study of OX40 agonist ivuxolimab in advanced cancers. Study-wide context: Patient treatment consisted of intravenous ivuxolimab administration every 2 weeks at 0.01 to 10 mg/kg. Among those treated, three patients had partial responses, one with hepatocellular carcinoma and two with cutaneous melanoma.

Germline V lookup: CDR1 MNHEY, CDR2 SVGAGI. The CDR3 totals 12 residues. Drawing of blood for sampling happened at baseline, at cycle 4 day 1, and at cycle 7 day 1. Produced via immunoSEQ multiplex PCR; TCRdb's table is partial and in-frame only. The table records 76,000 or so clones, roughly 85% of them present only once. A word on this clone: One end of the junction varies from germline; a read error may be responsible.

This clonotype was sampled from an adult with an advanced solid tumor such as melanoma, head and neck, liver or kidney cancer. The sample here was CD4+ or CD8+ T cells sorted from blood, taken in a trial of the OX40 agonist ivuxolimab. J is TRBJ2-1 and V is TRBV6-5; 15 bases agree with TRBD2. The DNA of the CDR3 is TGTGCCAGTACCGGACTAGCGGGGGGGCTGCTCTTC. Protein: CASTGLAGGLLF.